One and the same sample provided the 18 T cell receptor beta chains below, sequenced in a study of cytomegalovirus exposure and HLA in healthy donors. The PCR had 60 Vbeta and 13 Jbeta primers. Libraries were prepared by immunoSEQ multiplex PCR; TCRdb keeps only in-frame clonotypes and omits some of them. The specimen's table records approximately 110,000 clones. Specimen: PBMCs. The receptors were sampled from a man aged 35-49 years in good health and CMV-seropositive.

This chain links TRBV7-2 with TRBJ2-6, with D hard to call. Germline values: CDR1 SGHTA, CDR2 FQGNSA. The CDR3 has 17 residues. V dropped 1 base and J dropped 0 bases, with 10 bases sitting between them. The CDR3 protein is CASSLVAPSSGANVLTF. DNA for the CDR3: TGTGCCAGCAGCTTAGTGGCTCCAAGCTCTGGGGCCAACGTCCTGACTTTC. Complete variable domain (other parts from reference TRBV7-2 and TRBJ2-6): GAGVSQSPSNKVTEKGKDVELRCDPISGHTALYWYRQSLGQGLEFLIYFQGNSAPDKSGLPSDRFSAERTGGSVSTLTIQRTQQEDSAVYLCASSLVAPSSGANVLTFGAGSRLTVL.

The CDR3 reads CATSRAYRNTEAFF. The CDR3 bases are TGTGCCACCAGCAGAGCATACAGGAACACTGAAGCTTTCTTT. The chain couples TRBV15 to TRBJ1-1, with D uncertain. The CDR3 has 14 amino acids. The V and J ends lost 1 base and 1 base respectively, with 7 bases between them. Germline V gene lookup returns CDR1 LNHNV and CDR2 YYDKDF (reference sequence).

This rearrangement joins TRBV11-1 to TRBJ2-6, with a possible D match to TRBD1 (6 bases). Trimming shortened V by 2 bases and J by 11 bases, and 19 bases separated the two germline ends. The germline V gene encodes CDR1 SGHAT and CDR2 FQDESV (reference sequence). This CDR3 comprises 16 residues. CDR3 amino acids: CASSLRPSRDRHVLTF. The CDR3 DNA is TGTGCCAGCAGCTTACGACCCTCCCGAGACAGGCACGTCCTGACTTTC.

The chain links TRBV28 to TRBJ2-7, with 9 bases lining up with TRBD2. The CDR3 spans 16 residues. The junction had 10 bases not matched to a gene; V was cut back by 5 bases and J by 2 bases. Germline CDR1 is MDHEN and CDR2 is SYDVKM. CDR3 bases: TGTGCCAGCAGTCTCTATAGCGGGAGCCCCGCCTACGAGCAGTACTTC. Protein sequence: CASSLYSGSPAYEQYF. Combining the CDR3 with reference TRBV28 and TRBJ2-7 gives the whole variable domain DVKVTQSSRYLVKRTGEKVFLECVQDMDHENMFWYRQDPGLGLRLIYFSYDVKMKEKGDIPEGYSVSREKKERFSLILESASTNQTSMYLCASSLYSGSPAYEQYFGPGTRLTVT.

J is TRBJ2-2 and V is TRBV19, with TRBD2 matching over 7 bases. Losses at the gene ends were 5 bases for V and 4 bases for J; bases not matched to a gene: 10. CDR3 size: 16 residues. CDR1 is LNHDA and CDR2 is SQIVND in the germline V gene (reference sequence). In DNA, the CDR3 is TGTGCCAGTAGTGAGTTTGCGGGGGACTTCACCGGGGAGCTGTTTTTT. It specifies CASSEFAGDFTGELFF.

The genes are TRBV11-2 and TRBJ2-1; TRBD1 aligns across 9 bases. Germline CDR1 and CDR2: SGHAT and FQNNGV. The CDR3 sequence is 15 residues long. The junction had 7 bases not matched to a gene; V was cut back by 4 bases and J by 6 bases. This CDR3 reads CASSYGTGQTNEQFF. CDR3 nucleotide sequence: TGTGCCAGCAGCTATGGGACAGGGCAGACCAATGAGCAGTTCTTC. Full variable domain (rest looked up from reference TRBV11-2 and TRBJ2-1): EAGVAQSPRYKIIEKRQSVAFWCNPISGHATLYWYQQILGQGPKLLIQFQNNGVVDDSQLPKDRFSAERLKGVDSTLKIQPAKLEDSAVYLCASSYGTGQTNEQFFGPGTRLTVL.

V is TRBV6-6 and J is TRBJ1-6; D unclear. The germline V and J ends were trimmed by 6 bases and 10 bases, with 13 bases remaining between them. The germline V gene has CDR1 MNHNY and CDR2 SVGAGI (reference sequence). The CDR3 contains 13 residues. CDR3 in DNA: TGTGCCAGCAGGTTACAGCCGGGATCACCCCTCCACTTT. Protein sequence: CASRLQPGSPLHF.

The V call is TRBV4-2, the J call TRBJ1-2, with 9 bases that match TRBD1. V lost 0 bases, J lost 7 bases, and 3 bases stayed unmatched. The CDR3 is made up of 14 amino acids. Germline V gene lookup returns CDR1 LGHNA and CDR2 YNFKEQ. The CDR3 region has the DNA TGTGCCAGCAGCCAAGACCGGACAGGGGTTGGCTACACCTTC. Residues: CASSQDRTGVGYTF.

The CDR3 region has the DNA TGCGCCAGCAGCTCCCTGACTAGCGGGATTGGTAATGAGCAGTTCTTC. This translates into CASSSLTSGIGNEQFF. The V and J genes are TRBV5-1 and TRBJ2-1; 11 bases match TRBD2. The germline V gene has CDR1 SGHRS and CDR2 YFSETQ. V lost 3 bases and J lost 7; bases outside the gene matches: 9. This CDR3 has 16 amino acids.

V gene TRBV25-1 combines with J gene TRBJ2-7; 10 nucleotides align to TRBD1. The V and J ends lost 6 bases and 3 bases, in that order; junction bases with no gene match: 5. The CDR3 extends over 14 amino acids. The germline CDR1 and CDR2 sequences are MGHDK and SYGVNS. DNA for the CDR3: TGTGCCAGCAGGCAGACAGGGGGCATCTACGAGCAGTACTTC. This encodes CASRQTGGIYEQYF.

The chain is built from TRBV27 and TRBJ2-1, with 7 nucleotides matching TRBD1. J gave up 0 bases and V 1 base, and 0 bases lay outside the gene matches. The CDR3 loop spans 15 amino acids. Germline V gene data show CDR1 as MNHEY and CDR2 as SMNVEV (reference sequence). In DNA form, the CDR3 reads TGTGCCAGCAGTTTATGGGACAGCTCCTACAATGAGCAGTTCTTC. Amino acids: CASSLWDSSYNEQFF.

This chain connects TRBV2 to TRBJ2-3; 9 nucleotides line up with TRBD1. Germline V lookup: CDR1 SNHLY, CDR2 FYNNEI. The CDR3 totals 13 residues. Trimming took 4 bases from V and 5 from J; bases not matched to a gene: 1. CDR3 bases: TGTGCCAGCAGTGGGACAGGGGTAGATACGCAGTATTTT. It yields the protein CASSGTGVDTQYF.

This chain joins TRBV27 and TRBJ2-7; maybe TRBD2 (6 bases). The CDR3 runs 16 residues. The V end was cut by 0 bases, the J end by 2 bases, with 14 bases between. Germline V lookup: CDR1 MNHEY, CDR2 SMNVEV (reference sequence). Here the CDR3 DNA reads TGTGCCAGCAGTTTATCGGGGGGTAGGGCCACCTACGAGCAGTACTTC. It yields the protein CASSLSGGRATYEQYF.

The chain carries TRBV7-9 and TRBJ2-3, with 7 nucleotides matching TRBD2. Germline V lookup: CDR1 SEHNR, CDR2 FQNEAQ (reference sequence). The CDR3 sequence is 15 residues long. V was clipped by 4 bases and J by 3 bases; unmatched bases: 7. CDR3 loop: CASSSGRAVTDTQYF. The CDR3 nucleotides read TGTGCCAGCAGCTCGGGGAGGGCAGTAACAGATACGCAGTATTTT.

This sequence joins TRBV7-3 and TRBJ2-4; D is possibly TRBD2 (6 bases). This CDR3 spans 13 amino acids. Germline lookup yields CDR1 SGHTA and CDR2 FQGTGA. The V gene lost 5 bases and the J gene lost 9 bases, with 14 bases spanning the gap. The CDR3 here is CASSLDLGGIQYF. CDR3 DNA sequence: TGTGCCAGCAGCCTAGATCTGGGAGGCATTCAGTACTTC. Using reference TRBV7-3 and TRBJ2-4 for the parts outside the CDR3, the full variable domain is GAGVSQTPSNKVTEKGKYVELRCDPISGHTALYWYRQSLGQGPEFLIYFQGTGAADDSGLPNDRFFAVRPEGSVSTLKIQRTERGDSAVYLCASSLDLGGIQYFGAGTRLSVL.

Worth noting for this clone: In the same sample, other DNA sequences code for this CDR3. The chain carries TRBV18 and TRBJ1-1; 7 bases match TRBD1. Trimming at V came to 3 bases and at J to 5 bases, leaving 3 bases not matched to a gene. The CDR3 consists of 13 residues. The germline gives CDR1 KGHSH, CDR2 LQKENI. As DNA, the CDR3 is TGTGCCAGCTCACCCGACAGGGTGACTGAAGCTTTCTTT. This codes for CASSPDRVTEAFF.

This chain links TRBV28 with TRBJ1-5, with unresolved D. Trimming stripped 6 bases from V and 11 bases from J, with 8 bases between. Per germline, CDR1 MDHEN and CDR2 SYDVKM. The CDR3 has 10 residues. The CDR3 spells CASSRQTQHF. As DNA, the CDR3 is TGTGCCAGCAGCCGCCAGACCCAGCATTTT.

This chain links TRBV30 with TRBJ1-1, with D maybe TRBD1 (5 bases). The CDR3 contains 14 residues. CDR1 and CDR2 from the germline V gene are GTSNPN and SVGIG (reference sequence). Trimming cost V 5 bases and J 2 bases, with 15 bases left between them. CDR3: CAWEVNGGNTEAFF. CDR3 DNA sequence: TGTGCCTGGGAGGTCAACGGGGGAAACACTGAAGCTTTCTTT.